These T cell receptor beta chains were read from a single sample in a study of T cells in Graves' hyperthyroidism and ophthalmopathy. One entry per CDR3 protein, called by TCRdb with MiXCR from the multiplex PCR reads. Seen here are roughly 420,000 distinct CDR3 sequences, 15% to 18% observed once, and the top ten hold roughly 14%. The material sequenced was blood. Receptors were obtained from a woman under 30 with Graves' hyperthyroidism. The CDR3 runs from the conserved cysteine through the conserved F or W. D genes are given only for firm matches. The size of a clone is reported for some rows only, either as once, few or many, or as a class for expanded clones.

TRBD1,TRBJ1-1,TRBV27,many,TGTGCCAGCTTCCCTTTTACCGGGACAGGGTACACTGAAGCTTTCTTT,CASFPFTGTGYTEAFF
TRBD1,TRBJ2-7,TRBV28,many,TGTGCCAGCAGTCGTTACAGGGGAAGGTACGAGCAGTACTTC,CASSRYRGRYEQYF
NA,TRBJ1-4,TRBV20-1,few,TGCAGTGCTAGACCCCTTGACCTCTCAACTAATGAAAAACTGTTTTTT,CSARPLDLSTNEKLFF
TRBD1,TRBJ2-5,TRBV20-1,many,TGCAGTGCTAGCAACAGGGGTCCAGAGACCCAGTACTTC,CSASNRGPETQYF
TRBD1,TRBJ1-1,TRBV3-1,many,TGTGCCAGCAGCCTCCGGACAGGGGAGAACACTGAAGCTTTCTTT,CASSLRTGENTEAFF
TRBD2,TRBJ2-7,TRBV9,many,TGTGCCAGCAGCGAGAGTAGCGGGAGCAGTTACGAGCAGTACTTC,CASSESSGSSYEQYF
NA,TRBJ1-2,TRBV2,many,TGTGCCAGCAGGAGGGACGTCTATGGCTACACCTTC,CASRRDVYGYTF
TRBD2,TRBJ2-1,TRBV5-1,many,TGCGCCAGCAGCTCCTCCGGGACTAGCGGGAGTTTGCGCAATGAGCAGTTCTTC,CASSSSGTSGSLRNEQFF
NA,TRBJ2-7,TRBV24-1,NA,TGTGCCACCAGTGGGGTTGGGTCCTACGAGCAGTACTTC,CATSGVGSYEQYF
NA,TRBJ2-1,TRBV27,NA,TGTGCCAGCAGACAGTACTCCTACAATGAGCAGTTCTTC,CASRQYSYNEQFF
TRBD1,TRBJ1-1,TRBV6-1,few,TGTGCCAGCAGTTTGGGACAGCCCGGAGCTTTCTTT,CASSLGQPGAFF
NA,TRBJ2-7,TRBV20-1,few,TGCAGTGCTTGTGGGACGCTTAGCTCCTACGAGCAGTACTTC,CSACGTLSSYEQYF
TRBD1,TRBJ1-3,TRBV7-6,few,TGTGCCAGCAGCGCACAGGGGGCCCTTGGAAACACCATATATTTT,CASSAQGALGNTIYF
TRBD2,TRBJ2-1,TRBV5-1,many,TGTGCCAGCAGCCTGGGACTAGCGGGAGTCGATGAGCAGTTCTTC,CASSLGLAGVDEQFF
TRBD2,TRBJ2-3,TRBV11-2,many,TGTGCCAGCAGCTTGTGGGAGGGGAAACGCACAGATACGCAGTATTTT,CASSLWEGKRTDTQYF
NA,TRBJ2-7,TRBV4-3,NA,TGCGCCAGCAGCCAAGATTGGGATCCACGCTACGAGCAGTACTTC,CASSQDWDPRYEQYF
NA,TRBJ2-5,TRBV28,many,TGTGCCAGCAGTCTCCTCGGGGAGAATGGGGAGACCCAGTACTTC,CASSLLGENGETQYF
NA,TRBJ2-1,TRBV10-2,NA,TGCGCCAGCAGTGAGTCAACAGGGAATTTATACAATGAGCAGTTCTTC,CASSESTGNLYNEQFF
TRBD2,TRBJ2-1,TRBV27,many,TGTGCCAGCAGTCCCCACCCCTCACTAGCGGGAGGCTATGAGCAGTTCTTC,CASSPHPSLAGGYEQFF
TRBD1,TRBJ1-2,TRBV7-6,many,TGTGCCAGCAGCTTAAGTCCGGGACAGGGCCATGGCTACACCTTC,CASSLSPGQGHGYTF
TRBD1,TRBJ2-7,TRBV24-1,many,TGTGCCACCAGGGGGACAGGGGGCCCCTACGAGCAGTACTTC,CATRGTGGPYEQYF
TRBD2,TRBJ2-1,TRBV20-1,many,TGCAGTGCTAGGCCTAGCGGGAGGATGGACAATGAGCAGTTCTTC,CSARPSGRMDNEQFF
TRBD2,TRBJ2-3,TRBV27,many,TGTGCCAGCAGTTTACGGGCCAGGAAACTAGCGGGAGGCACGTACCAAAACACAGATACGCAGTATTTT,CASSLRARKLAGGTYQNTDTQYF
TRBD2,TRBJ2-1,TRBV20-1,NA,TGCAGTGCAGAGACTAGCGGGGGTAACAATGAGCAGTTCTTC,CSAETSGGNNEQFF
TRBD1,TRBJ2-7,TRBV19,NA,TGTGCCAGTAGTACATTTGAGGGACAGGCCGGATCCTACGAGCAGTACTTC,CASSTFEGQAGSYEQYF
TRBD1,TRBJ1-1,TRBV5-1,many,TGCGCCAGCAGCTCCACAGGGGAGGGAAGGTACACTGAAGCTTTCTTT,CASSSTGEGRYTEAFF
NA,TRBJ1-6,TRBV10-3,NA,TGTGCCATCAGTGCGGGGGCCGGGGGGAATAATTCACCCCTCCACTTT,CAISAGAGGNNSPLHF
NA,TRBJ2-1,TRBV19,NA,TGTGCCAGTAATTTACAGGGCCCCTACAATGAGCAGTTCTTC,CASNLQGPYNEQFF
NA,TRBJ2-4,TRBV6-1,few,TGTGCCAGCAGGAGGGATAGGGGGGGCGGGAACATTCAGTACTTC,CASRRDRGGGNIQYF
NA,TRBJ1-6,TRBV29-1,few,TGCAGCGTTGCAGACTCGGGAAAGAGTTCACCCCTCCACTTT,CSVADSGKSSPLHF
NA,TRBJ2-1,TRBV29-1,many,TGCAGCGTTGGTCAGGCTTTGGTTGAGCAGTTCTTC,CSVGQALVEQFF
NA,TRBJ2-1,TRBV4-1,NA,TGCGCCAGCAGCCAAGAGGCGGCGGGGATATACTACAATGAGCAGTTCTTC,CASSQEAAGIYYNEQFF
TRBD2,TRBJ2-1,TRBV2,many,TGTGCCAGCACCAAAGGGACTAGCGGGGGCTACAATGAGCAGTTCTTC,CASTKGTSGGYNEQFF
NA,TRBJ2-2,TRBV7-3,NA,TGTGCCAGCAGCTTATTCCGGGGGGCTAAAACCGGGGAGCTGTTTTTT,CASSLFRGAKTGELFF
TRBD2,TRBJ2-1,TRBV6-1,few,TGTGCCAGCCGCCGAGAGCGGGAGGTCTACAATGAGCAGTTCTTC,CASRREREVYNEQFF
TRBD1,TRBJ1-2,TRBV28,many,TGTGCCAGCAGCCTCCGGGACAGGGTCTATGGCTACACCTTC,CASSLRDRVYGYTF
TRBD1,TRBJ2-1,TRBV2,many,TGTGCCAGCAGATCAGGGGGCAATGAGCAGTTCTTC,CASRSGGNEQFF
NA,TRBJ2-3,TRBV5-1,many,TGCGCCAGCAGCTTGGAAACAGGCGCAGATACGCAGTATTTT,CASSLETGADTQYF
NA,TRBJ2-7,TRBV18,NA,TGTGCCAGCTCACCCGTGACAGGGACTTACGAGCGGTACTTC,CASSPVTGTYERYF
NA,TRBJ1-1,TRBV27,many,TGTGCCAGCAGTTCGTTGAATAAGGGTCACACTGAAGCTTTCTTT,CASSSLNKGHTEAFF
NA,TRBJ2-1,TRBV6-1,many,TGTGCCATACGGGCCACAGGGTTTAATGAGCAGTTCTTC,CAIRATGFNEQFF
NA,TRBJ2-1,TRBV11-2,many,TGTGCCAGCAGCTTAATGACGTTAATGGGACGGAGCAATGAGCAGTTCTTC,CASSLMTLMGRSNEQFF